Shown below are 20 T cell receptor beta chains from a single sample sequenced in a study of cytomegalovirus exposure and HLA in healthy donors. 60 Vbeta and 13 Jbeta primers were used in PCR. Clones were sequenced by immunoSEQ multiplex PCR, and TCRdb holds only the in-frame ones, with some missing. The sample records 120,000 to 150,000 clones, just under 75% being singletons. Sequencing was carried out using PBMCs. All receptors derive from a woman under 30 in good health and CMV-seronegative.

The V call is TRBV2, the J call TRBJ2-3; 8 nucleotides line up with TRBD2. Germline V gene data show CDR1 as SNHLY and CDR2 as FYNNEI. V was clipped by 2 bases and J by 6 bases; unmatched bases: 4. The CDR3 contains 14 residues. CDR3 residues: CASSETAGGDTQYF. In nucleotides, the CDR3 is TGTGCCAGCAGTGAAACCGCGGGAGGTGATACGCAGTATTTT.

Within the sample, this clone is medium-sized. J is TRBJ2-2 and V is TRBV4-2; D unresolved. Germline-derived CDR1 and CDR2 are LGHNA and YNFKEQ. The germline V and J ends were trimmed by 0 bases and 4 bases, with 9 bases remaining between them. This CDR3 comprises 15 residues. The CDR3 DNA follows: TGTGCCAGCAGCCAAGATGAAGCTAGCACCGGGGAGCTGTTTTTT. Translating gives CASSQDEASTGELFF.

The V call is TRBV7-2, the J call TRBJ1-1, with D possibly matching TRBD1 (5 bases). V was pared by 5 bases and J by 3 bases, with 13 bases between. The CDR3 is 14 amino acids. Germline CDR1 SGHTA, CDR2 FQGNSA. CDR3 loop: CASSPLGGDTEAFF. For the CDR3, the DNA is TGTGCCAGCAGCCCGCTGGGGGGGGACACTGAAGCTTTCTTT.

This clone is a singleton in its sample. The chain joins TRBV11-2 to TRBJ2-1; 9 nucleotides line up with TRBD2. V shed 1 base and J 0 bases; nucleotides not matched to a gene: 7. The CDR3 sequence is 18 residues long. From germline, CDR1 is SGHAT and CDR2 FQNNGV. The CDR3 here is CASSLGRGRGSSYNEQFF. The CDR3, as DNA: TGTGCCAGCAGCTTAGGGCGCGGGAGGGGGAGCTCCTACAATGAGCAGTTCTTC.

The CDR3 coding sequence is TGCGCCAGCAGGGCCGGGACAGCGAACACCGGGGAGCTGTTTTTT. This codes for CASRAGTANTGELFF. The chain joins TRBV5-1 to TRBJ2-2; 7 bases match TRBD1. The CDR3 loop spans 15 amino acids. CDR1 is SGHRS and CDR2 is YFSETQ in the germline V gene. Trimming cost V 5 bases and J 0 bases; bases outside gene matches: 4.

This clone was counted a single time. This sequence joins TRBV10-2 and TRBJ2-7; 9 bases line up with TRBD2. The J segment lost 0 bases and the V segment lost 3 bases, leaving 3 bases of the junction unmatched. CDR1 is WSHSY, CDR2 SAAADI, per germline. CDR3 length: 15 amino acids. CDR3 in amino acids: CASSDVTSGSYEQYV. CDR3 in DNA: TGCGCCAGCAGTGACGTGACTAGCGGCTCCTACGAGCAGTACGTC.

The DNA of the CDR3 is TGTGCCACCAGCAGAGATATGACAGGGGCGTTCTATGGCTACACCTTC. This encodes CATSRDMTGAFYGYTF. This chain connects TRBV15 to TRBJ1-2; 8 positions agree with TRBD1. Germline V gives CDR1 LNHNV, CDR2 YYDKDF (reference sequence). Trimming at V came to 0 bases and at J to 4 bases, leaving 7 bases not matched to a gene. The CDR3 runs to 16 residues.

The CDR3: CASSQNPGQIYEQYF. DNA of the CDR3: TGTGCCAGCAGTCAGAACCCGGGACAGATCTACGAGCAGTACTTC. The J gene is TRBJ2-7, the V gene TRBV6-1; TRBD1 matches 7 bases. This CDR3 is built from 15 residues. V trimming: 5 bases; J trimming: 3 bases; junction bases outside the gene matches: 10. Germline CDR1 and CDR2: MNHNS and SASEGT.

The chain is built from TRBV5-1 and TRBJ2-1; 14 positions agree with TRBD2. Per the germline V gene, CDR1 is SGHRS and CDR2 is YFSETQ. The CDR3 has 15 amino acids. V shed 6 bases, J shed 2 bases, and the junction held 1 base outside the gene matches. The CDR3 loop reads CASTTSGGAYNEQFF. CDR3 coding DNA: TGCGCCAGCACGACTAGCGGGGGGGCCTACAATGAGCAGTTCTTC. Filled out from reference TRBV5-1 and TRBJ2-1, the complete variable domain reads KAGVTQTPRYLIKTRGQQVTLSCSPISGHRSVSWYQQTPGQGLQFLFEYFSETQRNKGNFPGRFSGRQFSNSRSEMNVSTLELGDSALYLCASTTSGGAYNEQFFGPGTRLTVL.

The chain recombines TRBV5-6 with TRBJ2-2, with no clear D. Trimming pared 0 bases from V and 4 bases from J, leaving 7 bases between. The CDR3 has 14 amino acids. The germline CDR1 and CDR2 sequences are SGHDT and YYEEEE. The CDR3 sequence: CASSLVVSTGELFF. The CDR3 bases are TGTGCCAGCAGCTTGGTTGTCAGCACCGGGGAGCTGTTTTTT.

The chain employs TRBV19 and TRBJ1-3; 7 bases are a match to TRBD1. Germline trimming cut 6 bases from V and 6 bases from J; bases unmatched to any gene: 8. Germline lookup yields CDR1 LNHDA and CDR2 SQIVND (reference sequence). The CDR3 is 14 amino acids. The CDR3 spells CASRFEGAENTIYF. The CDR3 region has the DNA TGTGCCAGTAGATTCGAGGGGGCTGAAAACACCATATATTTT.

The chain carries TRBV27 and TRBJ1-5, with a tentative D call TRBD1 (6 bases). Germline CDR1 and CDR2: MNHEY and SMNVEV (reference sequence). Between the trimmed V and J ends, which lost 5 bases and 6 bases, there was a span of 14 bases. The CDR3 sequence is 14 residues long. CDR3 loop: CASSPTGYSQPQHF. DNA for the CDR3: TGTGCCAGCAGTCCGACAGGTTATAGTCAGCCCCAGCATTTT.

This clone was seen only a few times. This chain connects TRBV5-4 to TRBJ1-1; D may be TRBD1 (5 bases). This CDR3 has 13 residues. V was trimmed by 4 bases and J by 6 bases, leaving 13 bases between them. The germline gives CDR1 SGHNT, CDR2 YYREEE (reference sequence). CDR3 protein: CASSPRQTAEAFF. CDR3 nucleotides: TGTGCCAGCAGCCCGCGACAGACCGCTGAAGCTTTCTTT. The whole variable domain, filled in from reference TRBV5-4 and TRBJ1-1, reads ETGVTQSPTHLIKTRGQQVTLRCSSQSGHNTVSWYQQALGQGPQFIFQYYREEENGRGNFPPRFSGLQFPNYSSELNVNALELDDSALYLCASSPRQTAEAFFGQGTRLTVV.

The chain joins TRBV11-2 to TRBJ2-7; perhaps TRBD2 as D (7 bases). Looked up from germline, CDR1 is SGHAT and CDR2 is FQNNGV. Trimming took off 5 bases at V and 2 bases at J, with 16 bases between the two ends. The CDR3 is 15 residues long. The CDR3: CASSKGGVGAYEQYF. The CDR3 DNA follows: TGTGCCAGCAGCAAAGGGGGGGTCGGAGCCTACGAGCAGTACTTC.

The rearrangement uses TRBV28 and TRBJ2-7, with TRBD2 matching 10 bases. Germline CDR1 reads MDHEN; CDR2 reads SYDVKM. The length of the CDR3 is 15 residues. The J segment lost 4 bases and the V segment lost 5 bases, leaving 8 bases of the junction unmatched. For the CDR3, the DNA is TGTGCCAGCAGTCGGCTAGCGGGAGCGTTTTACGAGCAGTACGTC. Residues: CASSRLAGAFYEQYV.

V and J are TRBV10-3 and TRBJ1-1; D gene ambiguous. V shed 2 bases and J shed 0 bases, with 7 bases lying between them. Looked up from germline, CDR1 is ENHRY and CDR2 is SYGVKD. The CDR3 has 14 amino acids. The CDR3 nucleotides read TGTGCCATCAGTGAGCCCGCGCTGAACACTGAAGCTTTCTTT. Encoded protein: CAISEPALNTEAFF.

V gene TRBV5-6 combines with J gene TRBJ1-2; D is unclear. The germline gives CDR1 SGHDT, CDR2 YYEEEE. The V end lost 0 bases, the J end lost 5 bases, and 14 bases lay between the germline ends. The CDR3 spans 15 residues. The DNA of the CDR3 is TGTGCCAGCAGCTTGGCCGGAGCTTTTCCGTATGGCTACACCTTC. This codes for CASSLAGAFPYGYTF. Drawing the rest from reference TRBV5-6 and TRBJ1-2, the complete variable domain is DAGVTQSPTHLIKTRGQQVTLRCSPKSGHDTVSWYQQALGQGPQFIFQYYEEEERQRGNFPDRFSGHQFPNYSSELNVNALLLGDSALYLCASSLAGAFPYGYTFGSGTRLTVV.

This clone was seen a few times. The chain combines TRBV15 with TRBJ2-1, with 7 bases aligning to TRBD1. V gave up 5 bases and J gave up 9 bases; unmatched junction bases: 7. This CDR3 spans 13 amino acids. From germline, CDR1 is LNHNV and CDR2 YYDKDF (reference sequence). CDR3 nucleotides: TGTGCCACCAGCTCCACAGGGGCAACTGAGCAGTTCTTC. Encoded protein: CATSSTGATEQFF.

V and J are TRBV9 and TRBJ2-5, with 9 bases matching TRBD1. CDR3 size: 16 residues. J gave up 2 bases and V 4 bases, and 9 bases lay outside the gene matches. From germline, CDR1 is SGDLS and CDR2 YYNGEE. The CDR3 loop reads CASSTPDRGDQETQYF. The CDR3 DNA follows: TGTGCCAGCAGCACTCCCGACAGGGGGGATCAAGAGACCCAGTACTTC.

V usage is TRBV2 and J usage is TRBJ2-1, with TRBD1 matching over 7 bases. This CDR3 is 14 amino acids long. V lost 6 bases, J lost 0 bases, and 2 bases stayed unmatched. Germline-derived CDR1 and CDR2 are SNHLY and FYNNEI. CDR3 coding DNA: TGTGCCAGCAGGGGACAGAGCTCCTACAATGAGCAGTTCTTC. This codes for CASRGQSSYNEQFF.